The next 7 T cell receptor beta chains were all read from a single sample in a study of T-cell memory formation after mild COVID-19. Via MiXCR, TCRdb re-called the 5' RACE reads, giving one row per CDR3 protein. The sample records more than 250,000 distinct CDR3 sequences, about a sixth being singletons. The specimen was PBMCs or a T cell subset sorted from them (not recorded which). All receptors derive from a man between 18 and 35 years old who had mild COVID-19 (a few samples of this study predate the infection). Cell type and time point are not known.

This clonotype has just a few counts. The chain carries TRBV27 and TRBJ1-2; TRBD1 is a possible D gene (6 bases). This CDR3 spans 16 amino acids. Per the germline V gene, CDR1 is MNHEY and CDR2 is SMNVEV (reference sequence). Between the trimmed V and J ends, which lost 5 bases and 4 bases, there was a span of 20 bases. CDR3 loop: CASSPYPSGTLYGYTF. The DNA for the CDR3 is TGTGCCAGCAGTCCTTACCCCTCCGGGACACTCTATGGCTACACCTTC.

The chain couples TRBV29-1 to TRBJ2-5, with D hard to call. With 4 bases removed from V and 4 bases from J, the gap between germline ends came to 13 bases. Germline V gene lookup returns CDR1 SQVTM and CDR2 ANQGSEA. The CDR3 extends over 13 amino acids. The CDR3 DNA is TGCAGCGTTGGGGGTTTGAAGGGAGAGACCCAGTACTTC. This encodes CSVGGLKGETQYF.

The CDR3 spells CASSLAGPTEAFF. Written as DNA, the CDR3 is TGTGCCAGCAGTTTAGCGGGCCCCACTGAAGCTTTCTTT. The chain couples TRBV12-3 or TRBV12-4 to TRBJ1-1; D gene unclear. The CDR3 spans 13 residues. Trimming cost V 0 bases and J 4 bases, with 6 bases left between them.

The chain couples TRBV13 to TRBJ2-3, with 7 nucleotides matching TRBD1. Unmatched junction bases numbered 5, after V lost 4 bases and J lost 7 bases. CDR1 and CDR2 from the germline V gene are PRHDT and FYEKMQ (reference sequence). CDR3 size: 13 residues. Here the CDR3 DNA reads TGTGCCAGCAGCTCAAGACAGGGCTATACGCAGTATTTT. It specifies CASSSRQGYTQYF.

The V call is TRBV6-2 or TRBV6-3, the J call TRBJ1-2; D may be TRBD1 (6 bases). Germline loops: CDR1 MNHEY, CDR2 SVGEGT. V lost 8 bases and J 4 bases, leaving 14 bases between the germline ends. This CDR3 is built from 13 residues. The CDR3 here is CASGTGGAYGYTF. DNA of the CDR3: TGTGCCAGCGGAACCGGGGGGGCCTATGGCTACACCTTC.

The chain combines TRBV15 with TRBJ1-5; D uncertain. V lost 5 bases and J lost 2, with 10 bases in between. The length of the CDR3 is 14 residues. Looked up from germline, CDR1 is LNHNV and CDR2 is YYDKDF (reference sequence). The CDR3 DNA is TGTGCCACCAGCCGAGGTTGGGGCAATCAGCCCCAGCATTTT. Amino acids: CATSRGWGNQPQHF.

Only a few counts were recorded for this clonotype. The CDR3 here is CASSQVGGFLNEQYF. CDR3 coding DNA: TGCGCCAGCAGCCAAGTAGGCGGGTTCCTTAACGAGCAGTACTTC. This chain connects TRBV4-3 to TRBJ2-7; a possible D gene is TRBD2 (5 bases). Germline V gene lookup returns CDR1 LGHNA and CDR2 YSLEER. V lost 1 base to trimming and J lost 5 bases, with 15 bases between them. There are 15 residues in the CDR3.